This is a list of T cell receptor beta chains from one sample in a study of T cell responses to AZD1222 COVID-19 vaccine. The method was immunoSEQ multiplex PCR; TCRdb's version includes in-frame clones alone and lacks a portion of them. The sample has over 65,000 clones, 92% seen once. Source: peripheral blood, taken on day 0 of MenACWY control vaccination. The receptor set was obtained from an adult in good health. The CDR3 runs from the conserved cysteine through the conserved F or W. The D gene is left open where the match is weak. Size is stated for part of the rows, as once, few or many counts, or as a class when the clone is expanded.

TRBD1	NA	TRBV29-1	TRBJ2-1	TGCAGCGCCGTGGGACAGGGTCGGTATGAGCAGTTCTTC	CSAVGQGRYEQFF
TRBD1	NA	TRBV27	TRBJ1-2	TGTGCCAGCAGTTTTCTGGACAGGGGGAGGGATGGCTACACCTTC	CASSFLDRGRDGYTF
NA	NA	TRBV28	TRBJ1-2	TGTGCCAGCAGTTCGTTGTTGGTTCCTAACTATGGCTACACCTTC	CASSSLLVPNYGYTF
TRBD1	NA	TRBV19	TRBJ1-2	TGTGCCAGTAGGACCCTCGGGACAGGGACCGGCTACACCTTC	CASRTLGTGTGYTF
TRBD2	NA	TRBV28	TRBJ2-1	TGTGCCAGCAGGGGGACTAGCGGTCTAAACTACAATGAGCAGTTCTTC	CASRGTSGLNYNEQFF
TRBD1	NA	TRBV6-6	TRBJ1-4	TGTGCCACCGCGGCCGGGAACAGGGGAGGAGGAGAAAAACTGTTTTTT	CATAAGNRGGGEKLFF
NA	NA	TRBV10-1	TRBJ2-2	TGCGCCAGCAGTGCCAGGACGAACACCGGGGAGCTGTTTTTT	CASSARTNTGELFF
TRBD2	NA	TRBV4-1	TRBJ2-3	TGCGCCAGCAGCCGGGGGACTAGCGGCACAGATACGCAGTATTTT	CASSRGTSGTDTQYF
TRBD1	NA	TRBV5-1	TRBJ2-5	TGCGCCAGCAGCTTGGATGGGACAGCCCAAGAGACCCAGTACTTC	CASSLDGTAQETQYF
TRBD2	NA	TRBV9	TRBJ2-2	TGTGCCAGCAGCGTGAGCGGGGAGAACACCGGGGAGCTGTTTTTT	CASSVSGENTGELFF
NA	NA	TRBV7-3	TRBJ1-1	TGTGCCAGCAGCGAAACAAGGAACACTGAAGCTTTCTTT	CASSETRNTEAFF
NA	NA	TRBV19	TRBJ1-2	TGTGCCAGTACCACCACCCGGACAGATAGCTATGGCTACACCTTC	CASTTTRTDSYGYTF
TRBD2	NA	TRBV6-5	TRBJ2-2	TGTGCCAGCAGTAACCTAGCGGGCACCGGGGAGCTGTTTTTT	CASSNLAGTGELFF
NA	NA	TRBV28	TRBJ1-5	TGTGCCAGCAGGTCAGGGTACAATCAGCCCCAGCATTTT	CASRSGYNQPQHF
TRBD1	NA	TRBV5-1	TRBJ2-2	TGCGCCAGCAGCCCCCGGGACAGGGGGCTTGTTTTT	CASSPRDRGLVF
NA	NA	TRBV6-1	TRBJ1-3	TGTGCCAGCAGTGTAACTCCGACACCCTCTGGAAACACCATATATTTT	CASSVTPTPSGNTIYF
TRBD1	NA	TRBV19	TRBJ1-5	TGTGCCAGTAGTATCAGGACAGGGGGATATCAGCCCCAGCATTTT	CASSIRTGGYQPQHF
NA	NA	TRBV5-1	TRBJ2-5	TGCGCCAGCAGCTTCGGAGGGCGGGAGACCCAGTACTTC	CASSFGGRETQYF
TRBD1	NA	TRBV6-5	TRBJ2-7	TGTGCCAGCAGCTCACCGGGACAGGGGTACTACGAGCAGTACTTC	CASSSPGQGYYEQYF
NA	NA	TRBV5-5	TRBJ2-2	TGTGCCAGCAGCTTGACTGTGGTGCGGGGCCCGAGCGGGGAGCTGTTTTTT	CASSLTVVRGPSGELFF
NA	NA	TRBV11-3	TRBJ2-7	TGTGCCAGCAGCTTAGGGGCGGAGCCCACCTACGAGCAGTACTTC	CASSLGAEPTYEQYF
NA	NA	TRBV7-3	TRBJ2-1	TGTGCCAGCAGCTTAACGTCGGCTGTGGCATTTGATGAGCAGTTCTTC	CASSLTSAVAFDEQFF
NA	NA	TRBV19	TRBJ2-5	TGTGCCAGTAGCGTGGTTGATCGTCAGACCCAGTACTTC	CASSVVDRQTQYF
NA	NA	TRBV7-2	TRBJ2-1	TGTGCCAGCAGACCCCCCGTGTGGGATGAGCAGTTCTTC	CASRPPVWDEQFF
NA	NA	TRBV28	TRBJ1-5	TGTGCCAGCACGGGAGGTAGTCAGCCCCAGCATTTT	CASTGGSQPQHF
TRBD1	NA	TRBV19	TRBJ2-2	TGTGCCGTACAGGGGATCGGGGAGCTGTTTTTT	CAVQGIGELFF
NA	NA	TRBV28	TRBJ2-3	TGTGCCAGCAGCCAAGGACCGCCGTCCCCCGACACAGATACGCAGTATTTT	CASSQGPPSPDTDTQYF
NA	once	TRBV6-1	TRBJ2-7	TGTGCCAGCAGTGAATCTGGGGGCAGGGCTTACTACGAGCAGTACTTC	CASSESGGRAYYEQYF
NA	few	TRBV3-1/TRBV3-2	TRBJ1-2	TGTGCCAGCAGCCCATGGGGGGGCGACTATGGCTACACCTTC	CASSPWGGDYGYTF
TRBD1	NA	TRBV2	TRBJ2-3	TGTGCCAGCAGCGGGGACAGGGATGATTCCCGGTTGAGCACAGATACGCAGTATTTT	CASSGDRDDSRLSTDTQYF
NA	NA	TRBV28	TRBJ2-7	TGTGCCAGCAGTTTAGGCCCAGGGGGGGCCTACGAGCAGTACTTC	CASSLGPGGAYEQYF
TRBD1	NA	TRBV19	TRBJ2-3	TGTGCCAGTAGGGCGACAGGGGCAGATACGCAGTATTTT	CASRATGADTQYF
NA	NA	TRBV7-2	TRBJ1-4	TGTGCCAGCAGCTTAAATTCCGGTCGGACGTCTGAAAAACTGTTTTTT	CASSLNSGRTSEKLFF
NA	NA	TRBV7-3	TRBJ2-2	TGTGCCAGCAGCCCCAGAAACACCGGGGAGCTGTTTTTT	CASSPRNTGELFF
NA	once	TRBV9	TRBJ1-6	TGTGCCAGCAGCGTAGAACAGTCTGCTAATTCACCCCTCCACTTT	CASSVEQSANSPLHF
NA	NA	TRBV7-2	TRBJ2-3	TGTGCCAGCAGCCGTATGCCTCAGGTTTTGGGAAGCACAGATACGCAGTATTTT	CASSRMPQVLGSTDTQYF
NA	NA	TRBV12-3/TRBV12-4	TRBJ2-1	TGTGCCAGCAGTACCGGGAGATACAATGAGCAGTTCTTC	CASSTGRYNEQFF
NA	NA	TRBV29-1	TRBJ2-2	TGCAGCGTTGTAGGGGGGAACACCGGGGAGCTGTTTTTT	CSVVGGNTGELFF
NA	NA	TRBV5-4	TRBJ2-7	TGTGCCAGCAGCTACCCGCTGCCGGGGCACGAGCAGTACTTC	CASSYPLPGHEQYF
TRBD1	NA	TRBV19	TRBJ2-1	TGTGCCAGTAGTCCGGACAGGGGGCTATACAATGAGCAGTTCTTC	CASSPDRGLYNEQFF
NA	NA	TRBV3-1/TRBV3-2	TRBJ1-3	TGTGCCAGCAGCCCCGGGACGGCCTCTGGAAACACCATATATTTT	CASSPGTASGNTIYF
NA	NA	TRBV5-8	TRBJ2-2	TGTGCCAGCAACCACCAAAGGACCGGGGAGCTGTTTTTT	CASNHQRTGELFF
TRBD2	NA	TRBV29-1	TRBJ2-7	TGCAGCGTAACCAAGGGACTAGCGGGGAATTACGAGCAGTACTTC	CSVTKGLAGNYEQYF
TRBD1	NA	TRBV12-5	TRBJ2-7	TGTGCTAGTGGTTTGGGGGGACAGGGTTCCGAGCAGTACTTC	CASGLGGQGSEQYF
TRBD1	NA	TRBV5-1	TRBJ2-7	TGCGCCAGCAGCTTGGAAGGGGGTCAGGGGGACTTC	CASSLEGGQGDF
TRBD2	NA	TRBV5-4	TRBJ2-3	TGTGCCAGCAGCTGGACCTTTCATCTAGCGGGGGGTGCAGATACACAGTATTTT	CASSWTFHLAGGADTQYF
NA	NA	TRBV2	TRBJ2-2	TGTGCCAGCAGTGCAATGGGTAGCGCCGGGGAGCTGTTTTTT	CASSAMGSAGELFF
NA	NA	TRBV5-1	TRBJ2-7	TGCGCCAGCAGCTTGGCAGGGGCGCAATACGAGCAGTACTTC	CASSLAGAQYEQYF
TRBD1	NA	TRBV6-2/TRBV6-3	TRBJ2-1	TGTGCCAGCAGTTACTCGGGACAGGTGGGCAATGAGCAGTTCTTC	CASSYSGQVGNEQFF